Below are 4 T cell receptor beta chains sequenced from a single sample in a study of beta chain features in type 1 diabetes (dated by TCRdb to between 2018 and 2020). Library generation was performed with the immunoSEQ multiplex PCR assay. The entire amount of isolated RNA was reverse transcribed using the High Capacity cDNA Reverse Transcription Kit, so the sequenced TCRB transcripts were expressed ones. TCRdb carries this immuneACCESS record with in-frame sequences only. Its versions omit some clonotypes, under half of them owing to an unresolved V gene in the studies checked, with the rest unexplained. The sample profile shows 70,000 to 95,000 clones; roughly 31% of them were found once. Of the sample, 0.45% falls within the top ten clones. Sequenced: stem cell memory CD4+ T cells from blood. The label giving this sample's cell subset or site can be read as: stem cell-like memory CD4+ T cells. The receptor source for this set is a young woman in good health.

This chain uses TRBV5-4 with TRBJ1-5; possibly TRBD1 for D (5 bases). Deletions cut 0 bases from V and 5 bases from J, with 9 bases between. The germline V gene encodes CDR1 SGHNT and CDR2 YYREEE (reference sequence). The CDR3 is 14 residues long. CDR3 nucleotide sequence: TGTGCCAGCAGCTTGGGGGGGGTAGATCAGCCCCAGCATTTT. This gives the protein CASSLGGVDQPQHF.

This clone turned up a few times. The gene calls are TRBV5-1 and TRBJ2-2, with D maybe TRBD2 (6 bases). Germline CDR1 is SGHRS and CDR2 is YFSETQ. The CDR3 runs 15 residues. V was clipped by 2 bases and J by 5 bases, with 13 bases between them. This CDR3 is CASSLRTTSTGELFF. CDR3 DNA sequence: TGCGCCAGCAGCTTAAGGACTACTTCAACCGGGGAGCTGTTTTTT.

There are a few counts of this clone. The V call is TRBV5-1, the J call TRBJ1-1, with a possible D match to TRBD1 (6 bases). Germline-derived CDR1 and CDR2 are SGHRS and YFSETQ. With 3 bases removed from V and 1 base from J, the gap between germline ends came to 10 bases. There are 14 residues in the CDR3. The CDR3 reads CASSWGTPNTEAFF. Here the CDR3 DNA reads TGCGCCAGCAGCTGGGGGACACCGAACACTGAAGCTTTCTTT.

The chain links TRBV7-2 to TRBJ1-2, with 9 bases aligning to TRBD1. CDR3 length equals 14 residues. Germline loops: CDR1 SGHTA, CDR2 FQGNSA. V trimming: 4 bases; J trimming: 1 base; junction bases outside the gene matches: 1. CDR3 sequence: CASSSDRGNYGYTF. DNA for the CDR3: TGTGCCAGCAGCTCGGACAGGGGTAACTATGGCTACACCTTC.